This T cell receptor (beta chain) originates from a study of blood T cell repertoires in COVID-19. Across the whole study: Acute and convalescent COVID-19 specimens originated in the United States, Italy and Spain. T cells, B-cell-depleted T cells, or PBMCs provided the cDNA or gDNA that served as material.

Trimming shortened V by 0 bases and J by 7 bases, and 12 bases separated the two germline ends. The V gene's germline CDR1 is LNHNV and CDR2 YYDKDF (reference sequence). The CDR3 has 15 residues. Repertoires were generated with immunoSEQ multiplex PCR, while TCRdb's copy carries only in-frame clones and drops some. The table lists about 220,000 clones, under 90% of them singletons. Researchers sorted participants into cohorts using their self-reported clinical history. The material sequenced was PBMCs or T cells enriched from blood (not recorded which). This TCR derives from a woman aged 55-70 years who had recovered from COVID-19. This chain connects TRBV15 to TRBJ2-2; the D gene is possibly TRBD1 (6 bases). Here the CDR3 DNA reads TGTGCCACCAGCAGAGAGACAGGTCTCTTCGGGGAGCTGTTTTTT. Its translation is CATSRETGLFGELFF.